Each of the 25 T cell receptor beta chains below was sequenced from the same sample in a study of T cell changes during pregnancy in multiple sclerosis. Sequenced by immunoSEQ multiplex PCR; TCRdb stores in-frame clones only, minus some. The sample lists roughly 110,000 clones; roughly nine tenths were seen once. The material sequenced was peripheral blood, taken before pregnancy. These TCRs come from a female donor with multiple sclerosis, enrolled in a pregnancy study.

CDR3 loop: CASSTQIQGYTYEQYF. CDR3 in DNA: TGTGCCAGCAGCACCCAAATACAGGGATACACCTACGAGCAGTACTTC. The V and J genes are TRBV7-8 and TRBJ2-7; D might be TRBD1 (6 bases). Per germline, CDR1 SGHVS and CDR2 FQNEAQ. The CDR3 is 16 amino acids. Trimming stripped 5 bases from V and 2 bases from J, with 19 bases between.

The V and J genes are TRBV5-6 and TRBJ2-7; D possibly corresponds to TRBD2 (5 bases). This CDR3 has 12 residues. CDR1 SGHDT and CDR2 YYEEEE come from the germline V gene. Trimming took off 4 bases at V and 9 bases at J, with 14 bases between the two ends. CDR3 nucleotides: TGTGCCAGCAGCCGCCGGGATAGGGTGCAGTACTTC. Protein: CASSRRDRVQYF. Full variable domain (missing parts from reference TRBV5-6 and TRBJ2-7): DAGVTQSPTHLIKTRGQQVTLRCSPKSGHDTVSWYQQALGQGPQFIFQYYEEEERQRGNFPDRFSGHQFPNYSSELNVNALLLGDSALYLCASSRRDRVQYFGPGTRLTVT.

This chain uses TRBV7-8 with TRBJ1-3; D uncertain. V gave up 1 base and J gave up 4 bases, with 5 bases separating them. Germline CDR1 and CDR2: SGHVS and FQNEAQ. This CDR3 region has 13 residues. The CDR3: CASSLGPGNTIYF. CDR3 nucleotide sequence: TGTGCCAGCAGCTTAGGGCCCGGAAACACCATATATTTT.

V and J are TRBV27 and TRBJ1-2; 8 positions agree with TRBD1. CDR1 and CDR2 from the germline V gene are MNHEY and SMNVEV (reference sequence). CDR3 length equals 14 residues. The V gene end was trimmed by 5 bases and the J gene end by 4 bases; junction bases not matched to a gene: 6. The CDR3 sequence is CASSPSGGFYGYTF. CDR3 DNA: TGTGCCAGCAGTCCGTCAGGGGGCTTCTATGGCTACACCTTC.

This clone was seen a few times. The CDR3 nucleotides read TGTGCCGGTCAAATGGACAGGGAGTACACTGAAGCTTTCTTT. Translated, it gives CAGQMDREYTEAFF. The chain uses TRBV6-1 and TRBJ1-1, with 8 positions matching TRBD1. Germline assignment: CDR1 MNHNS and CDR2 SASEGT. V lost 11 bases and J lost 3; bases outside the gene matches: 11. The CDR3 runs 14 residues.

The gene calls are TRBV7-2 and TRBJ2-1; 8 nucleotides match TRBD1. Germline loops: CDR1 SGHTA, CDR2 FQGNSA. CDR3 length equals 17 residues. Trimming removed 3 bases from V and 7 bases from J; junction bases left unmatched: 14. This CDR3 reads CASSFRDRSLLRNEQFF. The CDR3 nucleotides are TGTGCCAGCAGCTTCCGGGACAGGTCCCTCTTGAGGAATGAGCAGTTCTTC.

V is TRBV27 and J is TRBJ2-7; 7 bases are shared with TRBD2. Looked up from germline, CDR1 is MNHEY and CDR2 is SMNVEV (reference sequence). With V trimmed by 3 bases and J by 2 bases, 4 bases remained unmatched. The CDR3 has 14 amino acids. The CDR3 DNA follows: TGTGCCAGCAGTTTTTCCGGGAGGCCCTACGAGCAGTACTTC. Its protein is CASSFSGRPYEQYF.

The rearrangement links TRBV19 to TRBJ2-1, with a weak D call TRBD2 (6 bases). The CDR3 covers 16 residues. Germline CDR1 reads LNHDA; CDR2 reads SQIVND (reference sequence). Trimming pared 4 bases from V and 9 bases from J, leaving 22 bases between. DNA for the CDR3: TGTGCCAGTAGTAGTCGGTCTAGCGTTACGGGGAGTGAGCAGTTCTTC. Its protein product is CASSSRSSVTGSEQFF.

The chain is built from TRBV4-1 and TRBJ1-6, with D tentatively TRBD1 (5 bases). The CDR3 runs 17 residues. Trimming removed 1 base at V and 8 bases at J, with 18 bases between. Germline loops: CDR1 MGHRA, CDR2 YSYEKL. This CDR3 reads CASSQVFSSDIYSPLHF. CDR3 DNA: TGCGCCAGCAGCCAAGTCTTTTCATCGGACATTTATTCACCCCTCCACTTT.

This chain uses TRBV2 with TRBJ2-1, with 7 bases matching TRBD2. With V trimmed by 6 bases and J by 7 bases, 6 bases remained unmatched. This CDR3 region has 13 residues. CDR1 and CDR2 from the germline V gene are SNHLY and FYNNEI. CDR3 sequence: CASSQFSGNEQFF. CDR3 bases: TGTGCCAGCAGCCAATTTAGCGGGAATGAGCAGTTCTTC.

The gene calls are TRBV5-1 and TRBJ1-1; 8 nucleotides match TRBD1. In germline, CDR1 is SGHRS, CDR2 YFSETQ. The CDR3 is 15 amino acids. V was pared by 3 bases and J by 1 base, with 5 bases of the junction left unmatched. The DNA of the CDR3 is TGCGCCAGCAGCTGGACCGGGACAGGGAACACTGAAGCTTTCTTT. Translated, it gives CASSWTGTGNTEAFF. The complete variable domain, with remaining parts taken from reference TRBV5-1 and TRBJ1-1, reads KAGVTQTPRYLIKTRGQQVTLSCSPISGHRSVSWYQQTPGQGLQFLFEYFSETQRNKGNFPGRFSGRQFSNSRSEMNVSTLELGDSALYLCASSWTGTGNTEAFFGQGTRLTVV.

The rearrangement joins TRBV7-2 to TRBJ1-6; 7 positions match TRBD1. In germline, CDR1 is SGHTA, CDR2 FQGNSA. The junction had 5 bases not matched to a gene; V was cut back by 4 bases and J by 8 bases. The CDR3 runs 14 residues. DNA of the CDR3: TGTGCCAGCAGCTACCGGGACAGAGATTCACCCCTCCACTTT. Translation: CASSYRDRDSPLHF. Variable domain in full (rest from reference TRBV7-2 and TRBJ1-6): GAGVSQSPSNKVTEKGKDVELRCDPISGHTALYWYRQSLGQGLEFLIYFQGNSAPDKSGLPSDRFSAERTGGSVSTLTIQRTQQEDSAVYLCASSYRDRDSPLHFGNGTRLTVT.

The gene calls are TRBV19 and TRBJ1-1; D call uncertain. The CDR3 consists of 14 residues. V lost 10 bases, J lost 3 bases, and 18 bases lay in between. Germline loops: CDR1 LNHDA, CDR2 SQIVND (reference sequence). The CDR3 coding sequence is TGTGCCACCTTATGGCGGGGTACGGACACTGAAGCTTTCTTT. This encodes CATLWRGTDTEAFF.

This clone has just one count. J is TRBJ2-1 and V is TRBV5-1; 10 bases are shared with TRBD2. There are 14 residues in the CDR3. Germline CDR1 reads SGHRS; CDR2 reads YFSETQ. V was pared by 5 bases and J by 1 base, with 0 bases of the junction left unmatched. CDR3 nucleotides: TGCGCCAGCAGTAGCGGGGGGTCCTACAATGAGCAGTTCTTC. It is translated as CASSSGGSYNEQFF.

The chain links TRBV19 to TRBJ2-3; 8 bases are a match to TRBD2. The CDR3 is 16 residues long. Germline-derived CDR1 and CDR2 are LNHDA and SQIVND (reference sequence). The V gene end was trimmed by 0 bases and the J gene end by 4 bases; junction bases not matched to a gene: 6. The CDR3 loop is CASSIDRAGAPDTQYF. The DNA for the CDR3 is TGTGCCAGTAGTATAGATCGAGCGGGAGCCCCAGATACGCAGTATTTT. Together with reference TRBV19 and TRBJ2-3, the CDR3 gives the full variable domain: DGGITQSPKYLFRKEGQNVTLSCEQNLNHDAMYWYRQDPGQGLRLIYYSQIVNDFQKGDIAEGYSVSREKKESFPLTVTSAQKNPTAFYLCASSIDRAGAPDTQYFGPGTRLTVL.

The V call is TRBV5-1, the J call TRBJ1-4; 8 nucleotides line up with TRBD1. This CDR3 is built from 13 residues. CDR1 is SGHRS and CDR2 is YFSETQ in the germline V gene. Germline trimming cut 6 bases from V and 6 bases from J; bases unmatched to any gene: 4. In DNA form, the CDR3 reads TGCGCCAGCAATTCAGGGGGCGATGAAAAACTGTTTTTT. This gives the protein CASNSGGDEKLFF.

The V and J genes are TRBV7-8 and TRBJ1-2; D possibly corresponds to TRBD1 (6 bases). Per germline, CDR1 SGHVS and CDR2 FQNEAQ. The CDR3 sequence is 15 residues long. V was pared by 4 bases and J by 4 bases, with 16 bases between. CDR3 protein: CASSSNPDSFYGYTF. CDR3 nucleotides: TGTGCCAGCAGCTCGAACCCGGACAGTTTCTATGGCTACACCTTC. Looking up the rest from reference TRBV7-8 and TRBJ1-2 gives the full variable domain: GAGVSQSPRYKVAKRGQDVALRCDPISGHVSLFWYQQALGQGPEFLTYFQNEAQLDKSGLPSDRFFAERPEGSVSTLKIQRTQQEDSAVYLCASSSNPDSFYGYTFGSGTRLTVV.

CDR3 bases: TGTGCCAGCAGCTCCCCCGGCGGTCGAGAGTTCTTC. Its protein is CASSSPGGREFF. The genes are TRBV7-3 and TRBJ2-1, with D hard to call. V lost 4 bases to trimming and J lost 14 bases, with 15 bases between them. The CDR3 has 12 residues. The germline CDR1 and CDR2 sequences are SGHTA and FQGTGA.

The CDR3 is CASTRGDSPLHF. DNA of the CDR3: TGTGCCAGCACCAGGGGAGACTCACCCCTCCACTTT. The chain joins TRBV7-2 to TRBJ1-6; D possibly corresponds to TRBD1 (6 bases). CDR3 length equals 12 residues. Trimming removed 7 bases from V and 10 bases from J, with 11 bases in between. Germline CDR1 reads SGHTA; CDR2 reads FQGNSA.

The CDR3 here is CASKRTSGPIPGEQYF. The CDR3 coding sequence is TGTGCCAGCAAAAGGACTAGCGGACCCATCCCTGGAGAGCAGTACTTC. The rearrangement uses TRBV2 and TRBJ2-7; TRBD2 agrees at 10 bases. Trimming took 7 bases from V and 7 from J; bases not matched to a gene: 16. The CDR3 sequence is 16 residues long. Germline V lookup: CDR1 SNHLY, CDR2 FYNNEI.

The V call is TRBV7-2, the J call TRBJ2-2; TRBD1 matches at 9 bases. Germline V lookup: CDR1 SGHTA, CDR2 FQGNSA. V was pared by 7 bases and J by 2 bases, with 8 bases of the junction left unmatched. CDR3 size: 16 residues. The CDR3 reads CASKRAGQGNTGELFF. Here the CDR3 DNA reads TGTGCCAGCAAGAGAGCGGGACAGGGTAACACCGGGGAGCTGTTTTTT. The entire variable domain, with the rest obtained from reference TRBV7-2 and TRBJ2-2, is as follows: GAGVSQSPSNKVTEKGKDVELRCDPISGHTALYWYRQSLGQGLEFLIYFQGNSAPDKSGLPSDRFSAERTGGSVSTLTIQRTQQEDSAVYLCASKRAGQGNTGELFFGEGSRLTVL.

CDR3 sequence (DNA): TGTGCCAGCCGGACAGGGAACACCGGGGAGCTGTTTTTT. Encoded protein: CASRTGNTGELFF. The chain uses TRBV28 and TRBJ2-2, with 7 bases fitting TRBD1. Per germline, CDR1 MDHEN and CDR2 SYDVKM. This CDR3 comprises 13 residues. With V trimmed by 8 bases and J by 1 base, 1 base remained unmatched. Combining the CDR3 with reference TRBV28 and TRBJ2-2 gives the whole variable domain DVKVTQSSRYLVKRTGEKVFLECVQDMDHENMFWYRQDPGLGLRLIYFSYDVKMKEKGDIPEGYSVSREKKERFSLILESASTNQTSMYLCASRTGNTGELFFGEGSRLTVL.

The chain combines TRBV6-4 with TRBJ1-2; no firm D call. This CDR3 has 13 residues. CDR1 MRHNA and CDR2 SNTAGT come from the germline V gene. V lost 4 bases to trimming and J lost 8 bases, with 14 bases between them. The CDR3 bases are TGTGCCAGCAGTGCCTCCGGGAGCATGGGCTACACCTTC. This gives the protein CASSASGSMGYTF.

The V and J genes are TRBV28 and TRBJ2-7, with D possibly TRBD2 on 5 matching bases. Germline values: CDR1 MDHEN, CDR2 SYDVKM. V was trimmed by 6 bases and J by 1 base, leaving 16 bases between them. CDR3 length: 15 amino acids. The CDR3 loop reads CASSLQGRGSYEQYF. The CDR3 coding sequence is TGTGCCAGCAGCCTACAAGGACGGGGTTCCTACGAGCAGTACTTC.

The chain employs TRBV7-2 and TRBJ1-2; tentatively, D is TRBD1 (6 bases). Germline loops: CDR1 SGHTA, CDR2 FQGNSA. The CDR3 covers 14 residues. The V end was cut by 5 bases, the J end by 0 bases, with 10 bases between. CDR3 nucleotides: TGTGCCAGCAGCCTGGACAGATCTAACTATGGCTACACCTTC. Its translation: CASSLDRSNYGYTF.